This entry lists 15 T cell receptor beta chains sequenced from one sample in a study of cytotoxic CD8 clonotypes in ibrutinib-treated CLL. Using immunoSEQ multiplex PCR, the repertoire was profiled, and TCRdb retains in-frame clones only, with some absent. The table has roughly 160,000 clones, approximately 80% seen once; the top ten hold about 2.1%. Sequenced here: PBMCs, sampled after 12 months of ibrutinib treatment. The source of these receptors is a human donor with chronic lymphocytic leukemia.

This chain joins TRBV28 and TRBJ1-2; TRBD1 might be the D (6 bases). Trimming removed 5 bases from V and 5 bases from J, with 15 bases in between. This CDR3 region has 14 residues. The germline gives CDR1 MDHEN, CDR2 SYDVKM. The DNA for the CDR3 is TGTGCCAGCAGTCTCGGGGGCTACCTTTATGGCTACACCTTC. This codes for CASSLGGYLYGYTF.

The CDR3 DNA reads TGTGCCAGCAGTTACTTGGGGACTATGGGGTCCTACGAGCAGTACTTC. It yields the protein CASSYLGTMGSYEQYF. The chain joins TRBV6-5 to TRBJ2-7, with 7 bases lining up with TRBD2. V trimming: 1 base; J trimming: 1 base; junction bases outside the gene matches: 7. This CDR3 has 16 amino acids. Germline assignment: CDR1 MNHEY and CDR2 SVGAGI.

The chain uses TRBV9 and TRBJ2-5; the match to TRBD1 covers 9 bases. Germline V gene data show CDR1 as SGDLS and CDR2 as YYNGEE. V lost 0 bases, J lost 1 base, and 7 bases stayed unmatched. This CDR3 spans 17 amino acids. CDR3 amino acids: CASSVDRGLTFQETQYF. The CDR3 DNA reads TGTGCCAGCAGCGTAGACAGGGGGCTTACCTTCCAAGAGACCCAGTACTTC. Filled out from reference TRBV9 and TRBJ2-5, the complete variable domain reads DSGVTQTPKHLITATGQRVTLRCSPRSGDLSVYWYQQSLDQGLQFLIQYYNGEERAKGNILERFSAQQFPDLHSELNLSSLELGDSALYFCASSVDRGLTFQETQYFGPGTRLLVL.

The rearrangement uses TRBV5-1 and TRBJ2-3, with TRBD2 matching 16 bases. Germline-derived CDR1 and CDR2 are SGHRS and YFSETQ. The CDR3 runs to 16 residues. V trimming: 3 bases; J trimming: 4 bases; junction bases outside the gene matches: 2. The CDR3 loop reads CASSSGLAGGPDTQYF. The CDR3, as DNA: TGCGCCAGCAGCTCGGGACTAGCGGGAGGGCCAGATACGCAGTATTTT.

This clone was detected only once. V and J are TRBV23-1 and TRBJ1-1, with D unresolved. TRBV23-1 carries the ORF label, with uncertain function. This CDR3 spans 9 amino acids. Trimming shortened V by 2 bases and J by 9 bases, and 1 base separated the two germline ends. The CDR3 is CASSQKAFF. CDR3 nucleotides: TGCGCCAGCAGTCAAAAAGCTTTCTTT.

This clone is a singleton in its sample. The chain carries TRBV11-3 and TRBJ2-7; 15 nucleotides align to TRBD2. Looked up from germline, CDR1 is SGHNT and CDR2 is YENEEA. V shed 5 bases and J 5 bases; nucleotides not matched to a gene: 4. The CDR3 length is 15 residues. The CDR3 DNA is TGTGCCAGCAGCCTAGGACTAGCGGGAGGGGACGAGCAGTACTTC. It codes for CASSLGLAGGDEQYF.

The chain carries TRBV7-2 and TRBJ2-3, with D maybe TRBD2 (6 bases). CDR3 length equals 16 residues. With 0 bases removed from V and 2 bases from J, the gap between germline ends came to 12 bases. From germline, CDR1 is SGHTA and CDR2 FQGNSA. The CDR3 coding sequence is TGTGCCAGCAGCTTAGCGGCCGCGGGGTCCACAGATACGCAGTATTTT. Protein sequence: CASSLAAAGSTDTQYF. Variable domain in full (rest from reference TRBV7-2 and TRBJ2-3): GAGVSQSPSNKVTEKGKDVELRCDPISGHTALYWYRQSLGQGLEFLIYFQGNSAPDKSGLPSDRFSAERTGGSVSTLTIQRTQQEDSAVYLCASSLAAAGSTDTQYFGPGTRLTVL.

This chain connects TRBV6-5 to TRBJ1-4; D unresolved. The CDR3 contains 13 residues. Deletions cut 2 bases from V and 8 bases from J, with 9 bases between. In germline, CDR1 is MNHEY, CDR2 SVGAGI. The CDR3 loop is CASSYLGWEKLFF. CDR3 in DNA: TGTGCCAGCAGTTACCTGGGATGGGAAAAACTGTTTTTT.

This chain links TRBV10-3 with TRBJ2-7; 7 bases align to TRBD2. This CDR3 has 14 amino acids. Germline V gene data show CDR1 as ENHRY and CDR2 as SYGVKD. Unmatched junction bases numbered 6, after V lost 7 bases and J lost 0 bases. CDR3 residues: CAIKGEGSSYEQYF. Written as DNA, the CDR3 is TGTGCCATCAAAGGGGAGGGTAGCTCCTACGAGCAGTACTTC.

The CDR3 here is CASSSEPEAFF. DNA for the CDR3: TGTGCCAGCAGTTCAGAGCCTGAAGCTTTCTTT. The chain employs TRBV28 and TRBJ1-1; D call uncertain. The V gene's germline CDR1 is MDHEN and CDR2 SYDVKM. Between the trimmed V and J ends, which lost 4 bases and 6 bases, there was a span of 6 bases. CDR3 length: 11 amino acids.

The V and J genes are TRBV2 and TRBJ2-3, with D tentatively TRBD1 (6 bases). V lost 3 bases, J lost 5 bases, and 9 bases lay in between. The germline gives CDR1 SNHLY, CDR2 FYNNEI. This CDR3 is 13 amino acids long. The DNA of the CDR3 is TGTGCCAGCAGTGAGAGCAGGGGAGATACGCAGTATTTT. This codes for CASSESRGDTQYF.

The chain couples TRBV19 to TRBJ2-3, with 7 bases identical to TRBD2. The V gene's germline CDR1 is LNHDA and CDR2 SQIVND (reference sequence). CDR3 length: 17 amino acids. With V trimmed by 3 bases and J by 4 bases, 13 bases remained unmatched. The CDR3 sequence is CASSIGGGYSLADTQYF. The CDR3 coding sequence is TGTGCCAGTAGTATTGGGGGGGGTTATTCTTTGGCAGATACGCAGTATTTT.

V gene TRBV5-6 combines with J gene TRBJ2-7; maybe TRBD2 (6 bases). The length of the CDR3 is 15 residues. Germline CDR1 and CDR2: SGHDT and YYEEEE. V was trimmed by 3 bases and J by 0 bases, leaving 13 bases between them. The CDR3 nucleotides are TGTGCCAGCAGCTGGACGGGACTGAACTCCTACGAGCAGTACTTC. Its protein is CASSWTGLNSYEQYF. Using reference TRBV5-6 and TRBJ2-7 for the parts outside the CDR3, the full variable domain is DAGVTQSPTHLIKTRGQQVTLRCSPKSGHDTVSWYQQALGQGPQFIFQYYEEEERQRGNFPDRFSGHQFPNYSSELNVNALLLGDSALYLCASSWTGLNSYEQYFGPGTRLTVT.

V and J are TRBV18 and TRBJ2-7; D possibly corresponds to TRBD2 (5 bases). The germline gives CDR1 KGHSH, CDR2 LQKENI. Trimming left V 3 bases short and J 7 bases short, with 16 bases between. The CDR3 has 14 amino acids. The DNA for the CDR3 is TGTGCCAGCTCACCGCGACTCCAATCGGGGGAGCAGTACTTC. Translation: CASSPRLQSGEQYF.

This rearrangement joins TRBV27 to TRBJ2-7, with 8 bases that match TRBD2. The CDR3 is made up of 15 amino acids. Germline V gene lookup returns CDR1 MNHEY and CDR2 SMNVEV (reference sequence). Trimming cost V 6 bases and J 6 bases; bases outside gene matches: 13. The CDR3 DNA is TGTGCCAGCAGCTCTCCTATACGGGGGGGTTCCGAGCAGTACTTC. Translated: CASSSPIRGGSEQYF.